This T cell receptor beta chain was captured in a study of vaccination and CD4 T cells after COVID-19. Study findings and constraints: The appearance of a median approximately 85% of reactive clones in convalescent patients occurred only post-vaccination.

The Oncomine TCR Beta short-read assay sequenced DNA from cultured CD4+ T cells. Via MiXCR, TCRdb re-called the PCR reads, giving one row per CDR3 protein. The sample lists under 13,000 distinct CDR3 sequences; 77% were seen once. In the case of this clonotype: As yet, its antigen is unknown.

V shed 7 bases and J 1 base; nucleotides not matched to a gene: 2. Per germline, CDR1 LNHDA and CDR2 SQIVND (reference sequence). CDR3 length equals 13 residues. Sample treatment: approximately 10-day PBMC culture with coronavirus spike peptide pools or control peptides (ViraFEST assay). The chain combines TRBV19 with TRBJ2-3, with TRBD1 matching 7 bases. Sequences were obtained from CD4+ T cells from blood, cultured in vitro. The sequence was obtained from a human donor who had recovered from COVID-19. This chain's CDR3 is CASTGTGTDTQYF. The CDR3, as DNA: TGTGCCAGTACCGGGACAGGCACAGATACGCAGTATTTT.